Listed below are T cell receptor beta chains from one sample, sequenced in a study of blood T cell repertoires in COVID-19. Libraries were prepared by immunoSEQ multiplex PCR; TCRdb keeps only in-frame clonotypes and omits some of them. The sample holds 110,000 or so clones, approximately 85% seen once. The sequenced sample was peripheral blood. These receptors all come from a woman aged 55-70 years with COVID-19, enrolled during active disease. CDR3s leave out the opening cysteine and the closing phenylalanine or tryptophan. The order of the fields is V gene, clone size, J gene, D gene, CDR3 protein. D genes are given only for firm matches. Clone size is shown for a subset of rows, as once, few, many or a class of expanded clone.

TRBV19,-,TRBJ2-7,-,ASSTTGTYEQY
TRBV2,-,TRBJ1-5,-,ASSEDGPQPQH
TRBV7-3,-,TRBJ2-3,-,ASSSALDSTDTQY
TRBV28,-,TRBJ2-1,-,ASSLQRSEQF
TRBV30,-,TRBJ1-2,TRBD1,AWSPTGDRSYGYT
TRBV9,once,TRBJ2-7,TRBD1,ASSPNWDSYEQY
TRBV7-9,-,TRBJ1-2,-,ASSPSGGVPNYGYT
TRBV12-3/TRBV12-4,-,TRBJ2-7,-,ASSPGAYEQY
TRBV24-1,-,TRBJ2-7,TRBD1,ATSGGYEQY
TRBV10-3,once,TRBJ1-3,TRBD1,AISESDRDSGNTIY
TRBV7-3,few,TRBJ2-3,TRBD2,ASSPGTSLVTDTQY
TRBV5-1,once,TRBJ2-5,-,ASSLGLMDNQETQY
TRBV6-2/TRBV6-3,-,TRBJ1-2,TRBD1,ASSFRGDYGYT
TRBV7-3,-,TRBJ2-2,-,ASSLNRGSGELF
TRBV11-2,-,TRBJ2-1,-,ASSYDSGSYNEQF
TRBV19,-,TRBJ1-2,TRBD1,ASRGQGYGYT
TRBV2,-,TRBJ2-2,-,ASSPYRELF
TRBV19,few,TRBJ1-5,-,ASSINGLEGNQPQH
TRBV19,-,TRBJ1-5,TRBD1,ASSIGTGMQPQH
TRBV7-3,-,TRBJ1-1,-,ASSLTTNTEAF
TRBV5-6,-,TRBJ1-2,TRBD1,ASSLGFGQGALGYT
TRBV4-1,-,TRBJ2-3,TRBD2,ASSQGVGTSGDADTQY
TRBV3-1/TRBV3-2,-,TRBJ1-6,TRBD1,ASSPGTENSPLH
TRBV11-2,-,TRBJ2-7,TRBD1,ASSLVGQGSYEQY
TRBV3-1/TRBV3-2,-,TRBJ1-5,-,ASSQGGKPQH
TRBV6-2/TRBV6-3,few,TRBJ2-2,TRBD2,ASSKTSGGANTGELF
TRBV2,-,TRBJ2-2,TRBD1,ASSEVGQQNTGELF
TRBV2,-,TRBJ1-5,-,ASSPDSSNQPQH
TRBV7-9,-,TRBJ1-1,-,ASSLRGTTTEAF
TRBV5-1,-,TRBJ2-2,-,ASSQTTGDTGELF
TRBV29-1,-,TRBJ1-3,TRBD1,SVGGGYGNTIY
TRBV28,-,TRBJ1-2,-,ASSSSGQFNYGYT
TRBV6-5,-,TRBJ1-1,-,ASSYSDKTEAF
TRBV5-5,-,TRBJ1-4,TRBD1,ASSSPTGTNEKLF
TRBV10-1,-,TRBJ2-1,TRBD2,ASSKLAGEGLGNEQF